By frequency in the sample, the clone carrying this T cell receptor (beta chain) is medium-sized. Germline V gives CDR1 MNHNS, CDR2 SASEGT. The trim removed 4 bases at V and 9 bases at J, leaving 15 bases unmatched. CDR3 size: 16 residues. This entry is derived from a study of patients and donors after allogeneic stem cell transplantation. One entry per CDR3 protein, called by TCRdb with MiXCR from the RT-PCR reads. Counted here are about 760 distinct CDR3 sequences, about 1.4% occurring once; the ten biggest clones make up more than 20%. The TCR originated in a human donor who was either an allogeneic HSCT recipient or a stem cell or donor lymphocyte infusion donor (not recorded which). It is not recorded whose cells these are; they may come from a transplant donor. The rearrangement links TRBV6-1 to TRBJ2-1; 7 bases agree with TRBD2. The material sequenced was blood, either unsorted or a sorted T cell fraction (not recorded which). The CDR3 protein is CASSATAGTMSGEQFF. DNA of the CDR3: TGTGCCAGCAGTGCGACCGCCGGGACTATGTCGGGTGAGCAGTTCTTC.